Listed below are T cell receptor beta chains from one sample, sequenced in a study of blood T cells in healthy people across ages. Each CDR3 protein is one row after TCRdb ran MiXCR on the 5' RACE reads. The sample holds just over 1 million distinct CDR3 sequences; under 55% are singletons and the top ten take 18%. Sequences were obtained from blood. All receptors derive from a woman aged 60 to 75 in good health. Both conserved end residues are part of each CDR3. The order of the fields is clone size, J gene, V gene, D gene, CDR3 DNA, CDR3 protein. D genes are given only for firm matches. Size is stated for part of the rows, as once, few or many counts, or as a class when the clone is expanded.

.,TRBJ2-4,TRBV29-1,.,TGCAGCGTTGAAACGGGAGCCAAAAACATTCAGTACTTC,CSVETGAKNIQYF
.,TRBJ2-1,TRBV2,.,TGTGCCAGCAGTGTACTGGAAACCTACAATGAGCAGTTCTTC,CASSVLETYNEQFF
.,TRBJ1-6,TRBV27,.,TGTGCCAGCAGCCGAGAAACAAGAGGTTCACCCCTCCACTTT,CASSRETRGSPLHF
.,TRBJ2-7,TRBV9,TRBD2,TGTGCCAGCAGCGGGGGGACTAGCGGGAAATTCTACGAGCAGTACTTC,CASSGGTSGKFYEQYF
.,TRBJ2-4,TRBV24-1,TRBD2,TGTGCCACCAGTGACATACCGGGACTAGCGGACAATGAGCAGTACTTC,CATSDIPGLADNEQYF
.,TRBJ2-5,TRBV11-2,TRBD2,TGTGCCAGCAGCCGTATCATATCGGGCTGGCGGGAGGGCCAAGAGACCCAGTACTTC,CASSRIISGWREGQETQYF
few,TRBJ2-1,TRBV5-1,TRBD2,TGCGCCAGCAGCTTGGGGGGACTAGCGGGGTACAATGAGCAGTTCTTC,CASSLGGLAGYNEQFF
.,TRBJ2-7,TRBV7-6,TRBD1,TGTGCCAGCAGCTTCACCGGGACAGGGGGCTACGAGCAGTACTTC,CASSFTGTGGYEQYF
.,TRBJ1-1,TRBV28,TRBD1,TGTGCCAGCAGTCGGGGACAGGCCCGAATGAACACTGAAGCTTTCTTT,CASSRGQARMNTEAFF
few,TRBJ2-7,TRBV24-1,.,TGTGCCACCAGTGTCGAGCAGTACTTC,CATSVEQYF
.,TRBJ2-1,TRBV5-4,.,TGTGCCAGCAGCTCATGGACAGTTCGTGAGACCCAGTTCTTC,CASSSWTVRETQFF
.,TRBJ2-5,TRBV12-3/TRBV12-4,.,TGTGCCAGCAGTTTGGAGAGCAACCAAGAGACCCAGTACTTC,CASSLESNQETQYF
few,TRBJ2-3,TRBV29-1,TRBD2,TGCAGCGTTGGGACTAGCGGGAGGGGGATAGATACGCAGTATTTT,CSVGTSGRGIDTQYF
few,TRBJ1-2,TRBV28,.,TGTGCCAGCAGCCTTGGACAGAGGAACGGCTACACCTTC,CASSLGQRNGYTF
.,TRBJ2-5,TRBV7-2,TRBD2,TGTGCCGGCAGCTTAGCCTCCGGACTAGCGCTAGAGACCCAGTACTTC,CAGSLASGLALETQYF
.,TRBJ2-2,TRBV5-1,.,TGCGCCAGCAGCTTTGAGGGGGGAGACACCGGGGAGCTGTTTTTT,CASSFEGGDTGELFF
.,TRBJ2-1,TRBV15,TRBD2,TGTGCAGTAGCGGGAGGATACAATGAGCAGTTCTTC,CAVAGGYNEQFF
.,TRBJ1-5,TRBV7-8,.,TGTGCCAGCAGCTATACGGATAGCAATCAGCCCCAGCATTTT,CASSYTDSNQPQHF
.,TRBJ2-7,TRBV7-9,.,TGTGCCAGCACCGTTCCGGATCAAACAGTGTACGCCTACAATGAGCAGTACTTC,CASTVPDQTVYAYNEQYF
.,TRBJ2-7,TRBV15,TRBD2,TGTGCCACCAGCAAAAGACTAGCAGCCTACGAGCAGTACTTC,CATSKRLAAYEQYF
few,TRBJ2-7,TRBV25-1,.,TGTGCCAGCAGACCCGGACGAACAGAGGGGTACGAGCAGTACTTC,CASRPGRTEGYEQYF
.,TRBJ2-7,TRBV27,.,TGTGCCAGCAGTTTAAGTGCCTACTCCTACGAGCAGTACTTC,CASSLSAYSYEQYF
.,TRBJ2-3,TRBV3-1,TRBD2,TGTGCCAGCAGCCAAGATGTAGCGGGAGGTCGTACAGATACGCAGTATTTT,CASSQDVAGGRTDTQYF
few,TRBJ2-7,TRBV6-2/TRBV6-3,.,TGTGCCAGCAGTTACCCCCAATCGACCGGGACAAGCTCCTACGAGCAGTACTTC,CASSYPQSTGTSSYEQYF
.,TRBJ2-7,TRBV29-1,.,TGCAGCGTGGCCGGTCTTGCAGACTCCTACAATGAGCAGTACTTC,CSVAGLADSYNEQYF
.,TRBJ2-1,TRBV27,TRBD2,TGTGCCAGCAGTCCCCTAGCGGGATTGCTCAATGAGCAGTTCTTC,CASSPLAGLLNEQFF
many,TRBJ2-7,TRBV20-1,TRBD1,TGCAGTGCTACAGCGACAGGGGGGTACGAGCAGTACTTC,CSATATGGYEQYF
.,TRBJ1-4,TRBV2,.,TGTGCCAGCCGATCGGGCACCGGCTCCGAAAAACTGTTTTTT,CASRSGTGSEKLFF
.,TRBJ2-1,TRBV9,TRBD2,TGTGCCAGCAGCGGGGGGAGGGCCTCGCACAATGAGCAGTTCTTC,CASSGGRASHNEQFF
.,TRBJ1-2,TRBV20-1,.,TGCAGTGCTAGGAGAGACGGACGTAACTATGGCTACACCTTC,CSARRDGRNYGYTF
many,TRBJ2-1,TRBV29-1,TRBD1,TGCAGCGTTGACCGGCGACAGGGGGCTTGGGAGCAGTTCTTC,CSVDRRQGAWEQFF
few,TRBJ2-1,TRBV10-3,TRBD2,TGTGCCGTCCCCGGGACTAACAATGAGCAGTTCTTC,CAVPGTNNEQFF
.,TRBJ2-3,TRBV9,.,TGTGCCAGCAGCTCGAGACTGATTACAGATGCGCAGTATTTT,CASSSRLITDAQYF
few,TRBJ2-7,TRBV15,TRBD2,TGTGCCACCTTCAAACCGGGGGGCTACGAGCAGTACTTC,CATFKPGGYEQYF
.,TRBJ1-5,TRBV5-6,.,TGTGCCAGCAGCTCCGTAGGAGAAGAGGATCAGCCCCAGCATTTT,CASSSVGEEDQPQHF
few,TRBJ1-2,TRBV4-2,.,TGTGCCAGCAGCCAAGAAAGTGGGCTGAGCTATGGCTACACCTTC,CASSQESGLSYGYTF